The 22 T cell receptor beta chains reported below all come from one sample, sequenced in a study of shared clonotypes between healthy human individuals. It was CD45RO-negative cells, positively selected for CCR7, that made up naive CD8 cells, with terminally differentiated effector memory CD45RA+ cells excluded. Sequencing used immunoSEQ multiplex PCR; TCRdb keeps in-frame clones, though not all of them. The sample lists about 2,200,000 clones, approximately 94% occurring once. What was sequenced was naive CD8+ T cells from PBMCs. Every receptor here comes from a young man in good health. Some clones in this sample may be carry-over from other donors' samples.

The chain links TRBV5-4 to TRBJ2-7; TRBD1 aligns across 9 bases. CDR1 SGHNT and CDR2 YYREEE come from the germline V gene (reference sequence). The CDR3 has 14 residues. V gave up 1 base and J gave up 3 bases; unmatched junction bases: 2. The CDR3 nucleotides read TGTGCCAGCAGCTTGCGGGACAGGGACTACGAGCAGTACTTC. Translation gives CASSLRDRDYEQYF.

In its sample, this clone was seen once. The chain combines TRBV5-1 with TRBJ2-3, with TRBD2 identical over 8 bases. Per the germline V gene, CDR1 is SGHRS and CDR2 is YFSETQ. This CDR3 is built from 17 residues. The junction had 11 bases not matched to a gene; V was cut back by 0 bases and J by 5 bases. The CDR3 DNA sequence: TGCGCCAGCAGCTTGGAAGGTAGCGGGATGGGGATAGATACGCAGTATTTT. Protein sequence: CASSLEGSGMGIDTQYF.

The chain combines TRBV11-2 with TRBJ1-1, with a possible D match to TRBD1 (5 bases). CDR1 is SGHAT, CDR2 FQNNGV, per germline. The CDR3 totals 15 residues. V was cut by 0 bases and J by 2 bases, with 10 bases left in between. CDR3 in DNA: TGTGCCAGCAGCTTAGATCCGGGGGTCAACACTGAAGCTTTCTTT. The encoded protein is CASSLDPGVNTEAFF.

The rearrangement joins TRBV29-1 to TRBJ2-7; no reliable D call. Germline CDR1 SQVTM, CDR2 ANQGSEA. This CDR3 is 12 amino acids long. The V and J ends lost 5 bases and 4 bases respectively, with 12 bases between them. CDR3 DNA sequence: TGCAGCGTTTGGTCAGGACCTTACGAGCAGTACTTC. Amino acid sequence: CSVWSGPYEQYF.

This clone has just one count. The chain employs TRBV29-1 and TRBJ2-7, with TRBD1 identical over 9 bases. Trimming at V came to 6 bases and at J to 6 bases, leaving 3 bases not matched to a gene. This CDR3 region has 11 residues. The germline V gene has CDR1 SQVTM and CDR2 ANQGSEA. CDR3 region: CSVRTGVEQYF. The CDR3 nucleotides read TGCAGCGTCCGGACAGGGGTCGAGCAGTACTTC.

The chain has TRBV11-2 and TRBJ1-2, with a possible D match to TRBD1 (6 bases). V was pared by 2 bases and J by 2 bases, with 12 bases between. The CDR3 sequence is 15 residues long. Germline V lookup: CDR1 SGHAT, CDR2 FQNNGV. The CDR3 sequence: CASSLLAGVNYGYTF. DNA for the CDR3: TGTGCCAGCAGCTTATTGGCAGGGGTAAACTATGGCTACACCTTC.

Note on this clone: This specimen includes other DNA sequences encoding the same CDR3. This rearrangement joins TRBV7-9 to TRBJ2-7; TRBD2 is a possible D gene (5 bases). The germline gives CDR1 SEHNR, CDR2 FQNEAQ (reference sequence). This CDR3 is built from 11 residues. V was shortened by 5 bases and J by 6 bases, with 8 bases between the two germline ends. The chain's CDR3 is CASSPGGEQYF. DNA of the CDR3: TGTGCCAGCAGCCCCGGAGGCGAGCAGTACTTC.

The CDR3 nucleotides read TGTGCCAGCAGCTTAGAGGCAGGGTATATTAGCGGGATTCCCTACGAGCAGTACTTC. Its protein is CASSLEAGYISGIPYEQYF. The V and J genes are TRBV11-2 and TRBJ2-7; 8 bases are shared with TRBD2. The CDR3 loop spans 19 amino acids. V shed 0 bases, J shed 2 bases, and the junction held 15 bases outside the gene matches. Germline-derived CDR1 and CDR2 are SGHAT and FQNNGV. The variable domain in full, completed from reference TRBV11-2 and TRBJ2-7, reads EAGVAQSPRYKIIEKRQSVAFWCNPISGHATLYWYQQILGQGPKLLIQFQNNGVVDDSQLPKDRFSAERLKGVDSTLKIQPAKLEDSAVYLCASSLEAGYISGIPYEQYFGPGTRLTVT.

The gene calls are TRBV27 and TRBJ2-7; D perhaps matches TRBD2 (5 bases). The CDR3 is 15 amino acids. Germline-derived CDR1 and CDR2 are MNHEY and SMNVEV (reference sequence). Trimming left V 7 bases short and J 5 bases short, with 21 bases between. CDR3 nucleotide sequence: TGTGCCAGCACCACTGGGGAAGATAGCGTCCACGAGCAGTACTTC. It specifies CASTTGEDSVHEQYF.

The chain has TRBV19 and TRBJ2-3; unclear D gene. Germline V gives CDR1 LNHDA, CDR2 SQIVND (reference sequence). The V end lost 3 bases, the J end lost 6 bases, and 10 bases lay between the germline ends. The CDR3 has 13 amino acids. The CDR3 sequence: CASSMLAADTQYF. For the CDR3, the DNA is TGTGCCAGTAGTATGTTGGCGGCCGATACGCAGTATTTT.

This clone turned up a few times. The chain couples TRBV10-3 to TRBJ1-1; 7 positions match TRBD1. The germline V gene has CDR1 ENHRY and CDR2 SYGVKD. CDR3 length equals 14 residues. V lost 6 bases to trimming and J lost 0 bases; unmatched junction nucleotides: 4. The CDR3 sequence: CAIRGQLMNTEAFF. The CDR3 DNA reads as TGTGCCATCAGGGGACAGCTGATGAACACTGAAGCTTTCTTT.

The chain is built from TRBV5-6 and TRBJ2-5, with TRBD2 matching 8 bases. V trimming: 2 bases; J trimming: 5 bases; junction bases outside the gene matches: 8. Germline V CDR1 and CDR2: SGHDT, YYEEEE. This CDR3 has 15 residues. CDR3 protein: CASSFFREGRETQYF. CDR3 nucleotide sequence: TGTGCCAGCAGCTTCTTCCGGGAGGGCAGGGAGACCCAGTACTTC.

The V call is TRBV4-3, the J call TRBJ1-1, with D possibly matching TRBD1 (6 bases). Between the trimmed V and J ends, which lost 0 bases and 11 bases, there was a span of 13 bases. The CDR3 has 13 residues. Germline loops: CDR1 LGHNA, CDR2 YSLEER. The CDR3 bases are TGCGCCAGCAGCCAAGATGGGGGGCAGGCCGCTTTCTTT. Amino acid sequence: CASSQDGGQAAFF.

The V call is TRBV5-8, the J call TRBJ1-1; D remains unclear. Per germline, CDR1 SGHTS and CDR2 YDEGEE. There are 12 residues in the CDR3. V lost 0 bases and J 4 bases, leaving 4 bases between the germline ends. CDR3 in amino acids: CASSLEVTEAFF. In nucleotides, the CDR3 is TGTGCCAGCAGCTTGGAGGTCACTGAAGCTTTCTTT.

V is TRBV21-1 and J is TRBJ1-5. TRBV21-1 is assigned pseudogene status. The CDR3 totals 13 residues. The chain's CDR3 is CASKNIFGQPQHF. The CDR3 DNA follows: TGTGCCAGCAAGAACATTTTCGGGCAGCCCCAGCATTTT.

The gene calls are TRBV9 and TRBJ1-1; D unresolved. The CDR3 has 13 amino acids. The germline CDR1 and CDR2 sequences are SGDLS and YYNGEE. The V gene lost 3 bases and the J gene lost 4 bases, with 10 bases spanning the gap. The CDR3: CASSAGVTTEAFF. CDR3 DNA: TGTGCCAGCAGCGCCGGGGTCACCACTGAAGCTTTCTTT. The variable domain in full, completed from reference TRBV9 and TRBJ1-1, reads DSGVTQTPKHLITATGQRVTLRCSPRSGDLSVYWYQQSLDQGLQFLIQYYNGEERAKGNILERFSAQQFPDLHSELNLSSLELGDSALYFCASSAGVTTEAFFGQGTRLTVV.

The chain joins TRBV7-9 to TRBJ2-7, with 10 positions matching TRBD1. This CDR3 contains 15 residues. The V and J ends lost 5 bases and 1 base, in that order; junction bases with no gene match: 5. Per the germline V gene, CDR1 is SEHNR and CDR2 is FQNEAQ (reference sequence). Written as DNA, the CDR3 is TGTGCCAGCAGCGCCCGGGACAGGGGTTCCTACGAGCAGTACTTC. It codes for CASSARDRGSYEQYF.

The genes are TRBV4-1 and TRBJ1-2; D is undetermined. The V gene lost 1 base and the J gene lost 0 bases, with 12 bases spanning the gap. This CDR3 region has 16 residues. CDR1 MGHRA and CDR2 YSYEKL come from the germline V gene. CDR3 nucleotides: TGCGCCAGCAGCCAAGCTCCTAGTCCGGCTAACTATGGCTACACCTTC. Protein product: CASSQAPSPANYGYTF.

The J gene is TRBJ2-7, the V gene TRBV15; D is undetermined. Germline-derived CDR1 and CDR2 are LNHNV and YYDKDF (reference sequence). V was shortened by 1 base and J by 6 bases, with 10 bases between the two germline ends. The CDR3 covers 13 residues. DNA of the CDR3: TGTGCCACCAGCAGAGTCGGTAGTTTCGAGCAGTACTTC. It encodes CATSRVGSFEQYF.

The chain combines TRBV5-8 with TRBJ2-1; 11 nucleotides agree with TRBD1. CDR3 size: 15 residues. The trim removed 4 bases at V and 4 bases at J, leaving 4 bases unmatched. Looked up from germline, CDR1 is SGHTS and CDR2 is YDEGEE. CDR3: CASSPDRGRYNEQFF. The CDR3 DNA is TGTGCCAGCAGCCCGGACAGGGGGCGTTACAATGAGCAGTTCTTC.

This chain links TRBV27 with TRBJ2-4; 13 positions agree with TRBD2. The V segment lost 4 bases and the J segment 8 bases; nucleotides outside the gene matches: 11. The CDR3 runs to 17 residues. Germline CDR1 reads MNHEY; CDR2 reads SMNVEV (reference sequence). DNA of the CDR3: TGTGCCAGCAGTTCAACCGGACTAGCGGGAGCTAATGACATTCAGTACTTC. It yields the protein CASSSTGLAGANDIQYF.

V is TRBV5-1 and J is TRBJ1-5, with D possibly matching TRBD1 (5 bases). V was cut by 5 bases and J by 4 bases, with 16 bases left in between. The V gene's germline CDR1 is SGHRS and CDR2 YFSETQ. This CDR3 comprises 15 residues. The CDR3 loop reads CASRYGPGRNQPQHF. The CDR3 bases are TGCGCCAGCAGATATGGCCCGGGGCGGAATCAGCCCCAGCATTTT.